Listed here are 27 T cell receptor beta chains from one sample, sequenced in a study of blood T cell repertoires in COVID-19. Profiled with immunoSEQ multiplex PCR; TCRdb holds only in-frame clones, not every one. The sample consists of tens of thousands of clones, around 80% of them appearing once. Input material: peripheral blood. The source is a woman aged 55-75 years with acute or convalescent COVID-19.

The chain is built from TRBV15 and TRBJ1-1; D gene ambiguous. Germline loops: CDR1 LNHNV, CDR2 YYDKDF (reference sequence). This CDR3 spans 11 amino acids. The V end was cut by 7 bases, the J end by 0 bases, with 3 bases between. The CDR3 DNA reads as TGTGCCACCATCTTGAACACTGAAGCTTTCTTT. It is translated as CATILNTEAFF.

V and J are TRBV5-6 and TRBJ2-7, with D possibly being TRBD1 (6 bases). The CDR3 contains 16 residues. Trimming stripped 4 bases from V and 0 bases from J, with 17 bases between. The V gene's germline CDR1 is SGHDT and CDR2 YYEEEE. CDR3: CASSLNRVRSSYEQYF. The CDR3 bases are TGTGCCAGCAGCCTGAACAGGGTTAGGAGCTCCTACGAGCAGTACTTC. Looking up the rest from reference TRBV5-6 and TRBJ2-7 gives the full variable domain: DAGVTQSPTHLIKTRGQQVTLRCSPKSGHDTVSWYQQALGQGPQFIFQYYEEEERQRGNFPDRFSGHQFPNYSSELNVNALLLGDSALYLCASSLNRVRSSYEQYFGPGTRLTVT.

The chain couples TRBV7-2 to TRBJ1-4, with D perhaps matching TRBD1 (5 bases). This CDR3 is 15 amino acids long. Between the trimmed V and J ends, which lost 6 bases and 7 bases, there was a span of 18 bases. The germline V gene has CDR1 SGHTA and CDR2 FQGNSA. Here the CDR3 reads CASRQPQGSVEKLFF. CDR3 sequence (DNA): TGTGCCAGCAGGCAACCCCAGGGCTCGGTTGAAAAACTGTTTTTT.

This chain joins TRBV25-1 and TRBJ2-1; the match to TRBD1 covers 7 bases. CDR1 and CDR2 (germline): MGHDK, SYGVNS. The V segment lost 7 bases and the J segment 7 bases; nucleotides outside the gene matches: 4. The CDR3 totals 12 residues. CDR3 nucleotides: TGTGCCAGCAAGAACAGGGGAAATGAGCAGTTCTTC. This codes for CASKNRGNEQFF.

The V and J genes are TRBV6-5 and TRBJ2-1; a weak D match, TRBD2 (5 bases). Between the trimmed V and J ends, which lost 6 bases and 0 bases, there was a span of 6 bases. The CDR3 covers 13 residues. Germline V gene data show CDR1 as MNHEY and CDR2 as SVGAGI. CDR3 sequence reads: CASRRDSYNEQFF. The CDR3 DNA follows: TGTGCCAGCAGGAGGGACTCCTACAATGAGCAGTTCTTC.

This rearrangement joins TRBV7-2 to TRBJ1-6, with 10 bases fitting TRBD1. V shed 1 base, J shed 8 bases, and the junction held 5 bases outside the gene matches. The CDR3 runs to 16 residues. CDR1 is SGHTA and CDR2 is FQGNSA in the germline V gene. The CDR3 sequence is CASSLGAGTGDSPLHF. The CDR3 nucleotides read TGTGCCAGCAGCTTAGGCGCCGGGACAGGGGATTCACCCCTCCACTTT.

J is TRBJ2-5 and V is TRBV15; 8 bases fit TRBD1. CDR1 is LNHNV and CDR2 is YYDKDF in the germline V gene (reference sequence). The ends lost 1 base at V and 5 bases at J; junction bases unmatched: 15. The CDR3 consists of 18 residues. CDR3 amino acids: CATSRVSPLAGGWETQYF. CDR3 coding DNA: TGTGCCACCAGCAGAGTCTCGCCTCTGGCAGGGGGCTGGGAGACCCAGTACTTC.

J is TRBJ1-2 and V is TRBV7-8, with TRBD1 identical over 8 bases. Trimming removed 5 bases from V and 9 bases from J; junction bases left unmatched: 5. CDR1 and CDR2 (germline): SGHVS, FQNEAQ. The CDR3 has 12 amino acids. The CDR3 here is CASSPRDRSYTF. The CDR3, as DNA: TGTGCCAGCAGCCCGAGGGACAGGAGCTACACCTTC. The full variable domain, in which reference TRBV7-8 and TRBJ1-2 provide the parts outside the CDR3, is GAGVSQSPRYKVAKRGQDVALRCDPISGHVSLFWYQQALGQGPEFLTYFQNEAQLDKSGLPSDRFFAERPEGSVSTLKIQRTQQEDSAVYLCASSPRDRSYTFGSGTRLTVV.

V is TRBV10-3 and J is TRBJ2-2; no definite D call. Germline V gene data show CDR1 as ENHRY and CDR2 as SYGVKD. This CDR3 spans 14 amino acids. V gave up 0 bases and J gave up 6 bases, with 8 bases separating them. The CDR3 region has the DNA TGTGCCATCAGTGAGTCGGCTCCAGCCGGGGAGCTGTTTTTT. Translated: CAISESAPAGELFF.

This clone was found once. The chain combines TRBV24-1 with TRBJ2-3, with 9 nucleotides matching TRBD2. Germline V lookup: CDR1 KGHDR, CDR2 SFDVKD. The V segment lost 6 bases and the J segment 6 bases; nucleotides outside the gene matches: 12. CDR3 size: 16 residues. The DNA of the CDR3 is TGTGCCACCAGTTCCCAGAGGGCGGGAGGGTTGGATACGCAGTATTTT. Translation gives CATSSQRAGGLDTQYF.

The count of this clone is one. A junction boundary mismatches the germline segment, possibly from a read error. The chain recombines TRBV27 with TRBJ1-5; 8 bases line up with TRBD1. Per the germline V gene, CDR1 is MNHEY and CDR2 is SMNVEV (reference sequence). The CDR3 has 14 residues. DNA for the CDR3: TGTGCCTGCAGGGGGCTAGAAAGCAATCAGCCCCAGCATTTT. Translated, it gives CACRGLESNQPQHF.

The J gene is TRBJ1-2, the V gene TRBV29-1, with 10 nucleotides matching TRBD1. Germline V lookup: CDR1 SQVTM, CDR2 ANQGSEA. This CDR3 has 13 residues. With 8 bases clipped from V and 7 bases from J, the junction kept 10 bases outside the gene matches. The CDR3 reads CSFQTGGSGGYTF. The CDR3 nucleotides are TGCAGCTTTCAGACAGGGGGCTCAGGTGGCTACACCTTC. The full variable domain, completed using reference TRBV29-1 and TRBJ1-2, is SAVISQKPSRDICQRGTSLTIQCQVDSQVTMMFWYRQQPGQSLTLIATANQGSEATYESGFVIDKFPISRPNLTFSTLTVSNMSPEDSSIYLCSFQTGGSGGYTFGSGTRLTVV.

The gene calls are TRBV12-3 or TRBV12-4 and TRBJ2-3, with D maybe TRBD1 (6 bases). The CDR3 is 12 residues long. Trimming shortened V by 3 bases and J by 12 bases, and 13 bases separated the two germline ends. CDR3 nucleotide sequence: TGTGCCAGCAGTTTGGGACATCTCTATCAGTATTTT. Translated, it gives CASSLGHLYQYF.

V usage is TRBV4-1 and J usage is TRBJ1-3; no reliable D call. V lost 1 base to trimming and J lost 0 bases, with 7 bases between them. The CDR3 runs 15 residues. Germline V gene lookup returns CDR1 MGHRA and CDR2 YSYEKL. Here the CDR3 reads CASSQVGGSGNTIYF. The DNA of the CDR3 is TGCGCCAGCAGCCAAGTTGGCGGCTCTGGAAACACCATATATTTT.

V is TRBV28 and J is TRBJ1-1, with a possible D match to TRBD1 (6 bases). Germline lookup yields CDR1 MDHEN and CDR2 SYDVKM. With 8 bases removed from V and 3 bases from J, the gap between germline ends came to 13 bases. CDR3 length: 13 residues. CDR3 sequence reads: CASGDRWDTEAFF. CDR3 coding DNA: TGTGCCAGCGGTGACAGGTGGGACACTGAAGCTTTCTTT.

The chain has TRBV2 and TRBJ1-3; no clear D. The CDR3 length is 12 residues. Trimming took 6 bases from V and 4 from J, leaving 7 bases between them. Germline CDR1 SNHLY, CDR2 FYNNEI. The CDR3 coding sequence is TGTGCCAGCAGGAACACAGGAAACACCATATATTTT. It translates to CASRNTGNTIYF.

V is TRBV29-1 and J is TRBJ1-1; possibly TRBD1 for D (6 bases). The ends were cut back, 4 bases at V and 3 bases at J, with 12 bases in the middle. This CDR3 is built from 13 residues. CDR1 and CDR2 from the germline V gene are SQVTM and ANQGSEA. The CDR3 region is CSVGHRDHTEAFF. The CDR3 DNA follows: TGCAGCGTTGGCCACAGGGATCACACTGAAGCTTTCTTT.

Only one count was recorded for this clone. The gene calls are TRBV4-2 and TRBJ2-1; 10 bases align to TRBD2. CDR1 and CDR2 from the germline V gene are LGHNA and YNFKEQ. This CDR3 contains 16 residues. With 2 bases clipped from V and 2 bases from J, the junction kept 3 bases outside the gene matches. The CDR3 coding sequence is TGTGCCAGCAGCCAACAGCGGGAGGGCCCCTACAATGAGCAGTTCTTC. It translates to CASSQQREGPYNEQFF.

This clone has a single count. The chain links TRBV4-1 to TRBJ1-4; D possibly corresponds to TRBD1 (5 bases). Per the germline V gene, CDR1 is MGHRA and CDR2 is YSYEKL. V lost 1 base to trimming and J lost 4 bases, with 10 bases between them. The CDR3 has 15 residues. As DNA, the CDR3 is TGCGCCAGCAGCCAAGGGCAGGGCGTTAATGAAAAACTGTTTTTT. Residues: CASSQGQGVNEKLFF.

The gene calls are TRBV3-1 (or the pseudogene TRBV3-2) and TRBJ2-2; D might be TRBD2 (7 bases). The CDR3 length is 16 residues. CDR1 is LGHDT and CDR2 is YNNKEL in the germline V gene (reference sequence). Trimming removed 6 bases from V and 1 base from J, with 15 bases in between. The CDR3 sequence is CASSHPGGRNTGELFF. The CDR3 DNA reads as TGTGCCAGCAGTCACCCGGGGGGCAGGAACACCGGGGAGCTGTTTTTT.

The chain recombines TRBV5-1 with TRBJ2-1, with 8 bases fitting TRBD2. This CDR3 spans 14 amino acids. Germline CDR1 is SGHRS and CDR2 is YFSETQ. The V segment lost 0 bases and the J segment 9 bases; nucleotides outside the gene matches: 5. The CDR3 protein is CASSLGLASSEQFF. DNA for the CDR3: TGCGCCAGCAGCTTGGGACTAGCGTCCAGTGAGCAGTTCTTC.

J is TRBJ2-5 and V is TRBV14; the D is unclear. V lost 4 bases and J 5 bases, leaving 11 bases between the germline ends. CDR1 is SGHDN, CDR2 FVKESK, per germline. The CDR3 is 13 amino acids. CDR3 in amino acids: CASSRAIAETQYF. The CDR3 coding sequence is TGTGCCAGCAGCCGTGCGATCGCGGAGACCCAGTACTTC. The full variable domain, in which reference TRBV14 and TRBJ2-5 provide the parts outside the CDR3, is EAGVTQFPSHSVIEKGQTVTLRCDPISGHDNLYWYRRVMGKEIKFLLHFVKESKQDESGMPNNRFLAERTGGTYSTLKVQPAELEDSGVYFCASSRAIAETQYFGPGTRLLVL.

The chain joins TRBV19 to TRBJ1-5; 9 bases fit TRBD1. The CDR3 sequence is 16 residues long. Germline CDR1 reads LNHDA; CDR2 reads SQIVND (reference sequence). V was clipped by 1 base and J by 8 bases; unmatched bases: 9. The CDR3 DNA sequence: TGTGCCAGTAGTATAGCCTCAACAGGGGGCAGGGAGCCCCAGCATTTT. It translates to CASSIASTGGREPQHF.

The chain couples TRBV10-3 to TRBJ2-7; 14 bases match TRBD2. CDR3 length: 15 amino acids. The ends lost 7 bases at V and 2 bases at J; junction bases unmatched: 4. From germline, CDR1 is ENHRY and CDR2 SYGVKD. The CDR3 is CAITQGLAGAYEQYF. The CDR3 bases are TGTGCCATCACCCAGGGACTAGCGGGAGCCTACGAGCAGTACTTC.

This clone came up once. This sequence joins TRBV4-1 and TRBJ1-3; D unclear. V lost 2 bases, J lost 7 bases, and 6 bases lay in between. The CDR3 loop spans 12 amino acids. Per the germline V gene, CDR1 is MGHRA and CDR2 is YSYEKL. CDR3 sequence: CASSQSMNTIYF. As DNA, the CDR3 is TGCGCCAGCAGCCAATCTATGAACACCATATATTTT.

J is TRBJ2-1 and V is TRBV24-1; TRBD2 matches at 7 bases. Trimming took 1 base from V and 0 from J; bases not matched to a gene: 8. Germline V gene lookup returns CDR1 KGHDR and CDR2 SFDVKD. CDR3 length equals 18 residues. CDR3 sequence: CATSDFIPGRSSYNEQFF. In DNA, the CDR3 is TGTGCCACCAGTGATTTTATCCCCGGGAGGAGCTCCTACAATGAGCAGTTCTTC.

This chain uses TRBV6-1 with TRBJ1-1; a weak D match, TRBD1 (5 bases). The V gene's germline CDR1 is MNHNS and CDR2 SASEGT. Deletions cut 0 bases from V and 5 bases from J, with 19 bases between. There are 17 residues in the CDR3. CDR3 in DNA: TGTGCCAGCAGTGAAGCGCTTCGCAGGGAATGGTTAACTGAAGCTTTCTTT. Its protein product is CASSEALRREWLTEAFF.